This T cell receptor beta chain originates from a study of blood T cell repertoires in COVID-19. The protocol was immunoSEQ multiplex PCR, while the TCRdb copy is restricted to in-frame clones and leaves out a portion. The sample contains about 400,000 clones, roughly 86% of which appear only once. Trimming left V 3 bases short and J 1 base short, with 3 bases between. The CDR3 runs 12 residues. Germline values: CDR1 SEHNR, CDR2 FQNEAQ (reference sequence). The chain joins TRBV7-9 to TRBJ1-1; D unresolved. The sample taken for sequencing was PBMCs or T cells enriched from blood (not recorded which). The source of this sequence is a woman between 40 and 50 years old with acute COVID-19. CDR3 nucleotide sequence: TGTGCCAGCAGCTTCGGGAACACTGAAGCTTTCTTT. Translating it yields CASSFGNTEAFF.